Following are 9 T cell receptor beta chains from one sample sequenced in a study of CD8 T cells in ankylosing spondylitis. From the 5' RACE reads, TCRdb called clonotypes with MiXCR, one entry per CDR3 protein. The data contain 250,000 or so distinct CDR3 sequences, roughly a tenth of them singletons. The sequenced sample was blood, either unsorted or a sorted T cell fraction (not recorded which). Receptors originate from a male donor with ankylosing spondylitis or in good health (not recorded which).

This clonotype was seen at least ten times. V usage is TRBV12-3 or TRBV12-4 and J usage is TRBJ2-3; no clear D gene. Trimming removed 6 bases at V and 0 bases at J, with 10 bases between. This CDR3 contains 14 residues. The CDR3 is CASSPESSTDTQYF. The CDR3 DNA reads TGTGCCAGCAGCCCTGAGTCGAGCACAGATACGCAGTATTTT.

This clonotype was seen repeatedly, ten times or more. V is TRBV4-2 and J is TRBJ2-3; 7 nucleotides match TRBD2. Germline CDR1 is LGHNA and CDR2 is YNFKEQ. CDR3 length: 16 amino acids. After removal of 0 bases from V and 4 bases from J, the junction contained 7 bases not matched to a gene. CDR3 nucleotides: TGTGCCAGCAGCCAAGAAGGCGGGAGAACCCCAGATACGCAGTATTTT. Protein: CASSQEGGRTPDTQYF.

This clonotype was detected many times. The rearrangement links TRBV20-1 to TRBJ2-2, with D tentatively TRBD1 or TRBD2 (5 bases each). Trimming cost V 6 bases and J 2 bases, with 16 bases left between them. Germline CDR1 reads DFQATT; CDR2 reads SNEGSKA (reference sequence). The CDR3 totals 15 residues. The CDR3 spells CSASGTRPNTGELFF. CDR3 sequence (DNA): TGCAGTGCCTCCGGGACCAGACCCAACACCGGGGAGCTGTTTTTT.

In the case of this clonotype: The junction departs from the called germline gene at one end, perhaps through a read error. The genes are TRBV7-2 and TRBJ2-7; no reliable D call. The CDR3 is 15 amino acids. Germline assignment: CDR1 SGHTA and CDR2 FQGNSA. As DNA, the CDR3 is TGTGCCAACAGCTTAGTGGAATGGGCCTCCTACGAGCAGTACTTC. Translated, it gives CANSLVEWASYEQYF.

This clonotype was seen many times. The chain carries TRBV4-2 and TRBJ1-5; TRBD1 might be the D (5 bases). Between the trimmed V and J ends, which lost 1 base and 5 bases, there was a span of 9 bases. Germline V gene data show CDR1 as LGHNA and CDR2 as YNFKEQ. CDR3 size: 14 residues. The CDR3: CASSQGTLHQPQHF. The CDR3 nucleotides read TGTGCCAGCAGCCAAGGGACACTTCATCAGCCCCAGCATTTT.

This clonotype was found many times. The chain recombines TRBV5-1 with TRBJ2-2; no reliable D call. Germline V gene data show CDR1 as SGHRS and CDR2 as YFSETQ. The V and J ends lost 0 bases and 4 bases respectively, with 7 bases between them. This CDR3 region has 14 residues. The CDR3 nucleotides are TGCGCCAGCAGCTTGGGAGAGCCCACCGGGGAGCTGTTTTTT. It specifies CASSLGEPTGELFF.

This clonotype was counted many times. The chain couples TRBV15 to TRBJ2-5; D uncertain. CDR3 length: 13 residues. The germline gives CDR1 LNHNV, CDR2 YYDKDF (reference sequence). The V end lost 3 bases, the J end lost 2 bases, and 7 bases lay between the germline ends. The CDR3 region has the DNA TGTGCCACCAGCAGCGGCATACAAGAGACCCAGTACTTC. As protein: CATSSGIQETQYF. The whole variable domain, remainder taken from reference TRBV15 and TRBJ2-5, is DAMVIQNPRYQVTQFGKPVTLSCSQTLNHNVMYWYQQKSSQAPKLLFHYYDKDFNNEADTPDNFQSRRPNTSFCFLDIRSPGLGDTAMYLCATSSGIQETQYFGPGTRLLVL.

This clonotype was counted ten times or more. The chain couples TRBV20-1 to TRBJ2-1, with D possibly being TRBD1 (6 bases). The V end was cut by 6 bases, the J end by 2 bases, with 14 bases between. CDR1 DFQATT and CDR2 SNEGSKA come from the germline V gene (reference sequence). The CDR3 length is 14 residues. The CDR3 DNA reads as TGCAGTGCCGCGACAGGAGAGGCCTACAATGAGCAGTTCTTC. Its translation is CSAATGEAYNEQFF.

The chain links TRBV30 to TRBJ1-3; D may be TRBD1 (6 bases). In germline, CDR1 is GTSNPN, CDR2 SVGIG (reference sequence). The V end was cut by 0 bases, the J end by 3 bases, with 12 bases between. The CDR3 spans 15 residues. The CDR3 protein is CAWSVPGGDGNTIYF. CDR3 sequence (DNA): TGTGCCTGGAGTGTACCGGGGGGCGATGGAAACACCATATATTTT.